A selection of T cell receptor beta chains follows, all from one sample in a study of control samples from healthy donors and cancer patients. Produced via immunoSEQ multiplex PCR; TCRdb's table is partial and in-frame only. The sample shows 95,000 to 150,000 clones, more than 80% of them seen only once. Sequences were obtained from blood. These receptors were collected from a man aged 50 to 60 in good health. The CDR3 runs from the conserved cysteine through the conserved F or W. A D gene is named only where the DNA matches it firmly.

V	J	D	CDR3
TRBV12-1	TRBJ1-2	-	CASSAKSRSYGYTF
TRBV7-2	TRBJ2-1	-	CASSSDTYNEQFF
TRBV11-2	TRBJ1-2	-	CASSARVDGGYTF
TRBV4-3	TRBJ2-7	-	CASSQFRSYEQYF
TRBV12-2	TRBJ1-2	-	CASRSIKGASRHRYTF
TRBV6-5	TRBJ2-1	TRBD2	CASTLAGSYNEQFF
TRBV2	TRBJ1-1	-	CASTQGGGNTEAFF
TRBV2	TRBJ2-2	TRBD2	CASSGLAGVNTGELFF
TRBV30	TRBJ2-3	-	CAWSVSTDTQYF
TRBV6-5	TRBJ1-2	TRBD1	CASSPRTGKGYTF
TRBV3-1/TRBV3-2	TRBJ1-5	TRBD1	CASSLGQGVSQPQHF
TRBV9	TRBJ2-5	TRBD2	CASSESGGAETQYF
TRBV30	TRBJ2-7	-	CAWSVTGSYEQYF
TRBV15	TRBJ2-1	TRBD2	CAVPGLALYNEQFF
TRBV9	TRBJ1-2	-	CASSETDGYTF
TRBV2	TRBJ1-2	-	CASSEYQGENYGYTF
TRBV7-6	TRBJ2-1	-	CASSWLANEQFF
TRBV5-4	TRBJ1-2	-	CASSLVAGNYGYTF
TRBV5-6	TRBJ1-4	-	CASSHNEKLFF
TRBV19	TRBJ2-7	-	CASSMGGEGNEQYF
TRBV5-1	TRBJ1-2	-	CASSSPYGYTF
TRBV29-1	TRBJ2-7	TRBD1	CSVTQGAGEQYF
TRBV19	TRBJ2-3	TRBD2	CASSATSGRSTDTQYF
TRBV5-1	TRBJ1-2	TRBD1	CASSLGQVNYGYTF
TRBV5-1	TRBJ2-7	-	CASSSPETDPYEQYF
TRBV9	TRBJ1-1	TRBD1	CASSVARGGTEAFF
TRBV2	TRBJ2-3	TRBD1	CASSTGGSADTQYF
TRBV30	TRBJ1-2	-	CAWSVRRLGHTF
TRBV18	TRBJ1-6	-	CASSRDSRSSPLHF
TRBV5-1	TRBJ2-3	-	CASSLDRSTDTQYF
TRBV14	TRBJ1-3	-	CASSQLQGSGNTIYF
TRBV25-1	TRBJ2-7	-	CATKSSSSYEQYF
TRBV5-1	TRBJ1-3	TRBD1	CASTLTGSSGNTIYF
TRBV18	TRBJ1-1	-	CASSPRGGNTEAFF
TRBV6-5	TRBJ1-4	TRBD1	CASSYHRGLNEKLFF
TRBV21-1	TRBJ1-1	-	CASSSKGGGASLNTEAFF
TRBV19	TRBJ1-4	TRBD1	CASSFRGQGLSEKLFF
TRBV7-2	TRBJ2-5	-	CASSYGGPGGETQYF
TRBV6-6	TRBJ2-7	TRBD1	CASFISDRGNEQYF
TRBV19	TRBJ1-1	TRBD1	CASIRDRDGIGAFF
TRBV5-4	TRBJ2-3	TRBD2	CASSFWLAGGLNTQYF
TRBV4-3	TRBJ1-5	-	CASSQELSSNQPQHF
TRBV5-8	TRBJ2-7	-	CASSTRRRLGYEQYF